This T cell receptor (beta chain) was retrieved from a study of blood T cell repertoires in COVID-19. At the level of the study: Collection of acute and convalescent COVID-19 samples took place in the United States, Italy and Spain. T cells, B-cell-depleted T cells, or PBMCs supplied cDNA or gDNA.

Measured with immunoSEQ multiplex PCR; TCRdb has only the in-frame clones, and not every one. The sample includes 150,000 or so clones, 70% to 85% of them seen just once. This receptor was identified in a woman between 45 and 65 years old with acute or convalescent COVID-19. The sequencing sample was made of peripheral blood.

CDR3 residues: CASSQTGYEQYF. CDR3 coding DNA: TGTGCCAGCAGCCAGACGGGATACGAGCAGTACTTC. This chain uses TRBV3-1 (or the pseudogene TRBV3-2) with TRBJ2-7; the D gene is possibly TRBD2 (5 bases). CDR3 length: 12 residues. CDR1 LGHDT and CDR2 YNNKEL come from the germline V gene (reference sequence). Trimming pared 3 bases from V and 4 bases from J, leaving 7 bases between.